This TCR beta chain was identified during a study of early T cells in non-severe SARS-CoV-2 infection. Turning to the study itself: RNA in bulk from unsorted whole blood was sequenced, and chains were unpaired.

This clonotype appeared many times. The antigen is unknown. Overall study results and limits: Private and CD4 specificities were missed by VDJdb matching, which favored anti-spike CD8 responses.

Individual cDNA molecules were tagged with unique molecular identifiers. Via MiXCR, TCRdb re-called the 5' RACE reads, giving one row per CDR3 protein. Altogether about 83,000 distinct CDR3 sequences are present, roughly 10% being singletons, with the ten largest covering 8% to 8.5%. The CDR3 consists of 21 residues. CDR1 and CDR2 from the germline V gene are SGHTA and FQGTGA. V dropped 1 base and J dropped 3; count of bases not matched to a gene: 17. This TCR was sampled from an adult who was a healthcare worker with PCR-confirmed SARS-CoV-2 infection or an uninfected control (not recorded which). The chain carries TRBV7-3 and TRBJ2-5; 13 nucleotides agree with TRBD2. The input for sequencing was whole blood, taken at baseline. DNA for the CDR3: TGTGCCAGCAGCTTAAGGGCCAGGTCGATACTAGCGGGAGGGATTGAAGAGACCCAGTACTTC. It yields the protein CASSLRARSILAGGIEETQYF.